This T cell receptor (beta chain) was identified during a study of early T cells in non-severe SARS-CoV-2 infection (dated by TCRdb to the early 2020s). Study-level background: Because TCR sequencing was done on bulk RNA from unsorted whole blood, the alpha and beta chains could not be paired.

The method behind the library was 5' RACE. Sequencing instrument: NextSeq 500. The TCR library protocol attached unique molecular identifiers to individual cDNA molecules to correct for sequencing error and PCR bias. Both TCR alpha and beta chains were sequenced, and tight co-correlation was observed between alpha and beta sequence abundances in each sample. The authors processed their data as follows. Decombinator V4 was used to annotate the V gene, J gene and CDR3 of the TCR sequences. TCRs were defined as expanded if a significant change between any two time points was detected under a Poisson model with p below 0.0001. Abundances of TCRs were expressed as counts per million after normalisation to the total number of TCRs sequenced in each sample. MAIT TCRs were defined by TRAV1-2 paired with TRAJ12, TRAJ20 or TRAJ33, and iNKT TCRs by TRAV10 paired with TRAJ18. VDJdb, accessed 1 November 2021, was searched for CMV, EBV and SARS-CoV-2 annotated TCRs, with TCRs annotated for multiple antigens excluded. The public reads were run again by TCRdb, first through fastp at Q25 and then through MiXCR, and only productive beta chains were kept. Identical CDR3 protein sequences are pooled into one entry, listed with their most common genes and DNA. These V and J calls rely on TCRdb rather than the paper's analysis. The sample data list under 30,000 distinct CDR3 sequences, and roughly 5% of these were observed just once. Approximately 11% of the sample belongs to the ten largest clones.

CDR1 and CDR2 are drawn from the germline V gene (reference sequence): DFQATT, SNEGSKA. The CDR3 runs 16 amino acids, cysteine and phenylalanine included. Solely the CDR3 DNA is kept, with 48 bases framed from the first base. The junction carries 12 bases between V and J, which are trimmed by 0 bases and 0 bases respectively. This clonotype was observed at least ten times. This receptor's antigen is unknown. One base away there is no much larger clone; base qualities are not given. Set within a cohort of healthcare workers in London, UK, this nested case-control study involved weekly PCR testing of nasopharyngeal swabs along with blood sampling. Healthcare workers were recruited between 23 and 31 March 2020, during the week of the UK lockdown, and were followed weekly for up to about 15 weeks. Overall study outcomes, separate from this receptor: VDJdb matching was skewed toward anti-spike CD8 responses and likely underestimated virus-specific expansions, missing private and CD4 specificities.

Input material: whole blood. The sequence was obtained from an adult who was a healthcare worker with PCR-confirmed SARS-CoV-2 infection or an uninfected control (not recorded which). The rearrangement joined TRBV20-1 to TRBJ2-1, with the identity of the D gene unclear. The bases read TGCAGTGCTAGAGATCTTGGGAAGAGCTCCTACAATGAGCAGTTCTTC. This encodes CSARDLGKSSYNEQFF.